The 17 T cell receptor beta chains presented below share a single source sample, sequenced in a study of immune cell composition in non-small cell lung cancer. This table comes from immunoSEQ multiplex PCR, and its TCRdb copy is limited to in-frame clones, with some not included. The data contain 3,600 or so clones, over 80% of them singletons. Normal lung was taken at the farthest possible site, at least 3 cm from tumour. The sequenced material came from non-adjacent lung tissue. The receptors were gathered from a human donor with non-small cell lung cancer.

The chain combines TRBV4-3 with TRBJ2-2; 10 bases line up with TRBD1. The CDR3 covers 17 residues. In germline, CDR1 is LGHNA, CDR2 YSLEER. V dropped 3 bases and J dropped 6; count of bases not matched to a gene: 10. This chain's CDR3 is CASSHPKTGGAPGELFF. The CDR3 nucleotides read TGCGCCAGCAGCCACCCAAAGACAGGGGGCGCGCCCGGGGAGCTGTTTTTT.

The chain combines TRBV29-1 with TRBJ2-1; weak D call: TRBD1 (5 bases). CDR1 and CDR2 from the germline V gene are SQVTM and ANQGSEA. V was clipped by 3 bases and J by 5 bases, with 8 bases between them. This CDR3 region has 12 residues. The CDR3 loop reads CSVEARDNEQFF. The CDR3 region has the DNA TGCAGCGTTGAGGCCAGGGACAATGAGCAGTTCTTC.

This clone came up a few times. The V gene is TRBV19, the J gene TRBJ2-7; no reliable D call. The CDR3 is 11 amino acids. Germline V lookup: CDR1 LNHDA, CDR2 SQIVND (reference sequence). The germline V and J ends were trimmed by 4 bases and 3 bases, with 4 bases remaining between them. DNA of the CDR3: TGTGCCAGTAGTAACTTCTACGAGCAGTACTTC. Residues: CASSNFYEQYF. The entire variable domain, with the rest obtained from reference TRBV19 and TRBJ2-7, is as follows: DGGITQSPKYLFRKEGQNVTLSCEQNLNHDAMYWYRQDPGQGLRLIYYSQIVNDFQKGDIAEGYSVSREKKESFPLTVTSAQKNPTAFYLCASSNFYEQYFGPGTRLTVT.

Written as DNA, the CDR3 is TGTGCCAGCAGTCCTGGGCCGACAGTGTACCAAGAGACCCAGTACTTC. Protein product: CASSPGPTVYQETQYF. This chain connects TRBV28 to TRBJ2-5; perhaps TRBD1 as D (5 bases). The length of the CDR3 is 16 residues. Germline V gene sequence: CDR1 MDHEN, CDR2 SYDVKM. V dropped 5 bases and J dropped 0 bases, with 16 bases sitting between them.

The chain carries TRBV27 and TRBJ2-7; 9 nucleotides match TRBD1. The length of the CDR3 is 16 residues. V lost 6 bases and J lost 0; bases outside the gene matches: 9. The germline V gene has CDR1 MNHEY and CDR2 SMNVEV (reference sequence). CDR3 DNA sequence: TGTGCCAGCAGAACCCTCCGGGACAGGGACTCCTACGAGCAGTACTTC. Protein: CASRTLRDRDSYEQYF.

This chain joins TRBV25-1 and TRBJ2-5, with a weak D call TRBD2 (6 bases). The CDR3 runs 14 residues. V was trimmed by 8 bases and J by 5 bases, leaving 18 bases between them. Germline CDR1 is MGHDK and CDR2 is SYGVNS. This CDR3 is CASSYDGRWETQYF. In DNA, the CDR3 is TGTGCCAGCTCCTATGATGGGAGGTGGGAGACCCAGTACTTC.

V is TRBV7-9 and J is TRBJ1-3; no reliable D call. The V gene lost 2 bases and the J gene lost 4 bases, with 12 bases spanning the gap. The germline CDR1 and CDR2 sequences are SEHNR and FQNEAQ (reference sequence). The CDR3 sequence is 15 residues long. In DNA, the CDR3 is TGTGCCAGCAGCTTACCCATACTGTCCGGAAACACCATATATTTT. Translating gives CASSLPILSGNTIYF.

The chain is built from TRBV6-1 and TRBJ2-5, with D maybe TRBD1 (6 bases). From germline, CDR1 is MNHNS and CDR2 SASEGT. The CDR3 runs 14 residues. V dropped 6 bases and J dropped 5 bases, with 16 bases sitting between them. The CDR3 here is CASSYQQGSETQYF. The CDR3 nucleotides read TGTGCCAGCAGCTACCAGCAGGGGTCGGAGACCCAGTACTTC.

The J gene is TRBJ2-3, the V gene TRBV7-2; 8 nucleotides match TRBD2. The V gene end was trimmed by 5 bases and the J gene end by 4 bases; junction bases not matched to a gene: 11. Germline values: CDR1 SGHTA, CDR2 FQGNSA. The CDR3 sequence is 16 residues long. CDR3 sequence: CASSPRGSGSPDTQYF. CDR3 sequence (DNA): TGTGCCAGCAGCCCCCGGGGAAGCGGGAGTCCAGATACGCAGTATTTT. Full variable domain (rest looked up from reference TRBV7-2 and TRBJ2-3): GAGVSQSPSNKVTEKGKDVELRCDPISGHTALYWYRQSLGQGLEFLIYFQGNSAPDKSGLPSDRFSAERTGGSVSTLTIQRTQQEDSAVYLCASSPRGSGSPDTQYFGPGTRLTVL.

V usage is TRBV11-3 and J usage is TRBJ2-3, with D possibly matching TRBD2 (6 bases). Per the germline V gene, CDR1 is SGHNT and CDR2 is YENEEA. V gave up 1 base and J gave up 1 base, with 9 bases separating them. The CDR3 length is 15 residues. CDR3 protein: CASSLGGGRTDTQYF. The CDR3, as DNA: TGTGCCAGCAGCTTAGGGGGAGGACGCACAGATACGCAGTATTTT.

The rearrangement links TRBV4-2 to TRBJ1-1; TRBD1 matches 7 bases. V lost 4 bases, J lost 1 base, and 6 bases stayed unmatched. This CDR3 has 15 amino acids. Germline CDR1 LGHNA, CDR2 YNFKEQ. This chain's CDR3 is CASSRGQFSNTEAFF. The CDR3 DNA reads TGTGCCAGCAGCCGGGGACAGTTCTCGAACACTGAAGCTTTCTTT.

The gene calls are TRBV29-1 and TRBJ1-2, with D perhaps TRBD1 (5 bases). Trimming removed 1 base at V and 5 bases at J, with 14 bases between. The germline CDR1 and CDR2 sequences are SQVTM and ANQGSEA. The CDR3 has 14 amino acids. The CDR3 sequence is CSVEGQGGEYGYTF. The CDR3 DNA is TGCAGCGTTGAAGGCCAGGGCGGAGAATATGGCTACACCTTC.

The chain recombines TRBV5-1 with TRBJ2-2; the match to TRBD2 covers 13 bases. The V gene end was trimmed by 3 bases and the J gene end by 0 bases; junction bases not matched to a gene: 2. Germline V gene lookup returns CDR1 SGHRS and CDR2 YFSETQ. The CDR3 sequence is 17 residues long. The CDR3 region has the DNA TGCGCCAGCAGCTCCGGGACTAGCGGGACGAACACCGGGGAGCTGTTTTTT. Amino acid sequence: CASSSGTSGTNTGELFF.

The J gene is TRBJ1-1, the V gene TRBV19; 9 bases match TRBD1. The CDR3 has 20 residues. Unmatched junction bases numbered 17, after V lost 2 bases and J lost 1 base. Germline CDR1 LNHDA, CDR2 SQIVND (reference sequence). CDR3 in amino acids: CASSIKGTGTLFSQNTEAFF. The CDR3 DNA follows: TGTGCCAGTAGTATAAAGGGGACAGGGACCCTCTTTTCCCAGAACACTGAAGCTTTCTTT.

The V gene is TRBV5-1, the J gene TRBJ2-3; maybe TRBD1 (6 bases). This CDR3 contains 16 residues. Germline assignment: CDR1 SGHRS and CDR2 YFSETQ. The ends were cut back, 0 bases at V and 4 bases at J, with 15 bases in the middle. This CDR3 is CASSLVPGVGSDTQYF. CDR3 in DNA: TGCGCCAGCAGCTTGGTTCCAGGGGTTGGGTCAGATACGCAGTATTTT.

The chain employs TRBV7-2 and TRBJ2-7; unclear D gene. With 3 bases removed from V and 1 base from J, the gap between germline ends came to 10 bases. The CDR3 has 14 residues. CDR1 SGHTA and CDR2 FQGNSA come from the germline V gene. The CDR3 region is CASSLAVNSYEQYF. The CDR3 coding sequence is TGTGCCAGCAGCTTGGCGGTCAATTCCTACGAGCAGTACTTC.

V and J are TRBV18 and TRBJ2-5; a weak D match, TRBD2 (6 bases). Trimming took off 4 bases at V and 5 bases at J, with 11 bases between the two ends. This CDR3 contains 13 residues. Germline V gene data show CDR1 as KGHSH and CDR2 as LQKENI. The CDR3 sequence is CASSLRGSETQYF. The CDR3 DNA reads TGTGCCAGCTCACTACGGGGGTCGGAGACCCAGTACTTC.